This TCR beta chain is drawn from a study of cytomegalovirus exposure and HLA in healthy donors. PCR amplification relied on 60 Vbeta primers (plus 13 Jbeta primers). The method was immunoSEQ multiplex PCR; TCRdb's version includes in-frame clones alone and lacks a portion of them. Seen here are about 70,000 clones, roughly four fifths observed once, and the top ten hold roughly 10%. Germline values: CDR1 SGHRS, CDR2 YFSETQ. The CDR3 totals 14 residues. Deletions cut 0 bases from V and 2 bases from J, with 9 bases between. J is TRBJ2-7 and V is TRBV5-1; D not certain. This clonotype was sampled from a woman between 55 and 75 years old in good health and CMV-seropositive. Input material: PBMCs. CDR3 coding DNA: TGCGCCAGCAGCTTGGCCACATTGACCTACGAGCAGTACTTC. Translation gives CASSLATLTYEQYF.